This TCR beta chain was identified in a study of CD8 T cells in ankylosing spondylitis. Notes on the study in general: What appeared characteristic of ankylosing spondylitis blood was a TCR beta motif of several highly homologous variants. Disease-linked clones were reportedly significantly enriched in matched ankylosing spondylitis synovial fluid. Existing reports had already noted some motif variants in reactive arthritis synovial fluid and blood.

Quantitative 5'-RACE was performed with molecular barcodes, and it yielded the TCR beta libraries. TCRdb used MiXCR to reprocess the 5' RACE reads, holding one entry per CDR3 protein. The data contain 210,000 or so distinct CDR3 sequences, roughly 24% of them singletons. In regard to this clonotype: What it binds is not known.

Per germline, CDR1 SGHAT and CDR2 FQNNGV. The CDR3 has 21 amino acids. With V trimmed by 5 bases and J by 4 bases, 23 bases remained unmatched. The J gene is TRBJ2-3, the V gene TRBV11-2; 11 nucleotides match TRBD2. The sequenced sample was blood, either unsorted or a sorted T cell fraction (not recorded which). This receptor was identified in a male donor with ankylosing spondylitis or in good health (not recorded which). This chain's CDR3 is CASSPLRGLAGGPQSPDTQYF. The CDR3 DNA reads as TGTGCCAGCAGCCCACTGAGGGGGCTAGCGGGAGGTCCCCAAAGTCCAGATACGCAGTATTTT. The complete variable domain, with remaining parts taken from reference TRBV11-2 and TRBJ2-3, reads EAGVAQSPRYKIIEKRQSVAFWCNPISGHATLYWYQQILGQGPKLLIQFQNNGVVDDSQLPKDRFSAERLKGVDSTLKIQPAKLEDSAVYLCASSPLRGLAGGPQSPDTQYFGPGTRLTVL.